One sample yielded the 19 T cell receptor beta chains listed below, sequenced in a study of T-cell reconstitution after alpha-beta-depleted transplantation in children (dated by TCRdb to about 2016). The library was obtained by PCR. The listed sequencing device is Illumina HiSeq 2500. TCR library preparation used molecular barcoding, with unique molecular identifiers applied to normalize quantification of the TCRbeta repertoire. TCRdb ran its own pipeline on the public reads, namely fastp trimming at Q25 and MiXCR clone calling, and kept in-frame beta chains. For every CDR3 protein sequence, its rows merge into one entry that carries the most common genes and DNA. The table for this sample lists about 610,000 distinct CDR3 sequences; about 11% of them were counted only once. Of the sample, less than 5% is held by the ten largest clones. The sample in question was PBMCs from the stem cell graft donor, obtained from the stem cell graft. The receptors here all came from a human donor who donated a stem cell graft to a child with acute myeloid leukemia.

This clonotype has only a few counts. The chain carries TRBV20-1 and TRBJ2-3; 11 bases fit TRBD2. V was clipped by 2 bases and J by 5 bases; unmatched bases: 9. This CDR3 comprises 16 residues. Germline CDR1 is DFQATT and CDR2 is SNEGSKA (reference sequence). The CDR3 is CSARPTSGSKIDTQYF. Written as DNA, the CDR3 is TGCAGTGCTAGACCCACTAGCGGGAGTAAGATAGATACGCAGTATTTT.

The chain has TRBV15 and TRBJ2-3, with 10 nucleotides matching TRBD2. CDR1 is LNHNV, CDR2 YYDKDF, per germline (reference sequence). Trimming at V came to 2 bases and at J to 6 bases, leaving 5 bases not matched to a gene. This CDR3 comprises 15 residues. The CDR3 region is CATSRLAGASDTQYF. The CDR3 nucleotides read TGTGCCACCAGCAGACTAGCGGGAGCTTCGGATACGCAGTATTTT. Drawing the rest from reference TRBV15 and TRBJ2-3, the complete variable domain is DAMVIQNPRYQVTQFGKPVTLSCSQTLNHNVMYWYQQKSSQAPKLLFHYYDKDFNNEADTPDNFQSRRPNTSFCFLDIRSPGLGDTAMYLCATSRLAGASDTQYFGPGTRLTVL.

The V and J genes are TRBV15 and TRBJ1-1; unclear D gene. V was pared by 0 bases and J by 0 bases, with 8 bases between. The CDR3 is 15 amino acids. Germline V gives CDR1 LNHNV, CDR2 YYDKDF (reference sequence). The CDR3 coding sequence is TGTGCCACCAGCAGAGATGGGCAGATGAACACTGAAGCTTTCTTT. As protein: CATSRDGQMNTEAFF.

This clonotype was seen ten or more times. V gene TRBV12-3 or TRBV12-4 combines with J gene TRBJ1-2, with a weak D call TRBD1 (5 bases). The germline V and J ends were trimmed by 3 bases and 3 bases, with 8 bases remaining between them. The CDR3 sequence is 13 residues long. The CDR3 reads CASSFQGHYGYTF. The CDR3 region has the DNA TGTGCCAGCAGTTTTCAGGGACACTATGGCTACACCTTC.

The rearrangement uses TRBV28 and TRBJ2-1; tentatively, D is TRBD2 (8 bases). The CDR3 covers 16 residues. V gave up 8 bases and J gave up 7 bases, with 24 bases separating them. Germline V gene lookup returns CDR1 MDHEN and CDR2 SYDVKM. In nucleotides, the CDR3 is TGTGCCAGCCAGGGGGTGGGGAGCGGGAGCGGTAATGAGCAGTTCTTC. This translates into CASQGVGSGSGNEQFF.

J is TRBJ1-1 and V is TRBV18; 7 bases map to TRBD1. Germline CDR1 is KGHSH and CDR2 is LQKENI. CDR3 length: 15 residues. The trim removed 6 bases at V and 4 bases at J, leaving 11 bases unmatched. The CDR3 DNA sequence: TGTGCCAGCTCCCAAAGTGAGGGGGCAAGCACTGAAGCTTTCTTT. Translated, it gives CASSQSEGASTEAFF.

The V gene is TRBV20-1, the J gene TRBJ2-1, with D perhaps given as TRBD1 or TRBD2 (6 bases each). Germline V gene data show CDR1 as DFQATT and CDR2 as SNEGSKA (reference sequence). The CDR3 loop spans 13 amino acids. Trimming took 6 bases from V and 6 from J, leaving 15 bases between them. The CDR3 spells CSAPMGGSNEQFF. Here the CDR3 DNA reads TGCAGTGCCCCAATGGGGGGCAGCAATGAGCAGTTCTTC.

As to this clonotype: One end of the junction varies from germline; a read error may be responsible. The CDR3 DNA sequence: TGTGCCAGCAGCTCATACAGGGGCAATAAGCAGTTCTTC. Protein: CASSSYRGNKQFF. The chain joins TRBV4-2 to TRBJ2-1; TRBD1 matches at 7 bases. The CDR3 is 13 amino acids. Germline V gives CDR1 LGHNA, CDR2 YNFKEQ.

Ten or more counts support this clonotype. An end of the junction differs from the germline gene, which may be a read error. The chain has TRBV24-1 and TRBJ2-1; D might be TRBD1 (5 bases). The CDR3 has 12 residues. Germline-derived CDR1 and CDR2 are KGHDR and SFDVKD. This CDR3 reads CASRDSYNEQFF. DNA of the CDR3: TGTGCCTCCAGGGACTCCTACAATGAGCAGTTCTTC.

The gene calls are TRBV9 and TRBJ2-2; TRBD1 matches at 8 bases. Germline CDR1 and CDR2: SGDLS and YYNGEE. The V gene end was trimmed by 0 bases and the J gene end by 5 bases; junction bases not matched to a gene: 12. The CDR3 totals 18 residues. Written as DNA, the CDR3 is TGTGCCAGCAGCGTAGGCCCTGGGGGACAGGCGAGGACCGGGGAGCTGTTTTTT. Translation gives CASSVGPGGQARTGELFF.

V and J are TRBV28 and TRBJ2-2; TRBD2 matches 8 bases. The germline V gene encodes CDR1 MDHEN and CDR2 SYDVKM. The CDR3 is 15 amino acids. The ends lost 2 bases at V and 5 bases at J; junction bases unmatched: 4. CDR3 protein: CASSLAAGETGELFF. The CDR3 bases are TGTGCCAGCAGTTTAGCAGCGGGAGAAACCGGGGAGCTGTTTTTT.

The table lists this clonotype with a few counts. The chain recombines TRBV10-3 with TRBJ2-6; 8 nucleotides align to TRBD1. The CDR3 has 16 residues. Looked up from germline, CDR1 is ENHRY and CDR2 is SYGVKD. V was pared by 7 bases and J by 1 base, with 6 bases of the junction left unmatched. The CDR3 sequence is CAIMAGGRSGANVLTF. DNA of the CDR3: TGTGCCATCATGGCAGGGGGCAGATCTGGGGCCAACGTCCTGACTTTC.

This clonotype has a handful of counts. The chain joins TRBV9 to TRBJ1-2; D is undetermined. Germline CDR1 is SGDLS and CDR2 is YYNGEE. This CDR3 has 14 amino acids. V lost 0 bases and J lost 8, with 14 bases in between. The CDR3 nucleotides are TGTGCCAGCAGCGTAGAAGCGGGAAGCGGGGGCTACACCTTC. This encodes CASSVEAGSGGYTF.

Only a few counts were recorded for this clonotype. This chain connects TRBV5-1 to TRBJ2-5, with 7 bases that match TRBD1. The CDR3 spans 15 residues. After removal of 7 bases from V and 1 base from J, the junction contained 10 bases not matched to a gene. Germline V gene sequence: CDR1 SGHRS, CDR2 YFSETQ. The CDR3 DNA sequence: TGCGCCAGCCGCGAGGGCAGGGGGATCCAAGAGACCCAGTACTTC. It yields the protein CASREGRGIQETQYF.

This clonotype showed up just a few times. The chain recombines TRBV3-1 with TRBJ2-1; 10 bases map to TRBD2. V lost 7 bases and J lost 0; bases outside the gene matches: 12. The CDR3 is made up of 18 amino acids. Germline CDR1 and CDR2: LGHDT and YNNKEL (reference sequence). Here the CDR3 DNA reads TGTGCCAGCACTAGCGGGAGCATGTCGGGTAGCTCCTACAATGAGCAGTTCTTC. Its protein is CASTSGSMSGSSYNEQFF.

This clonotype showed up just a few times. The chain links TRBV12-3 or TRBV12-4 to TRBJ1-2; D may be TRBD1 (5 bases). V was clipped by 7 bases and J by 4 bases, with 13 bases between them. The CDR3 loop spans 13 amino acids. The CDR3 here is CASTLQEIYGYTF. The CDR3 coding sequence is TGTGCCAGCACCCTACAGGAGATCTATGGCTACACCTTC.

This clonotype was counted a few times. The J gene is TRBJ2-7, the V gene TRBV7-2, with D unresolved. This CDR3 is built from 14 residues. V gave up 2 bases and J gave up 0 bases, with 8 bases separating them. Germline CDR1 is SGHTA and CDR2 is FQGNSA. CDR3 sequence (DNA): TGTGCCAGCAGCTTAAGTGAAGGCTCCTACGAGCAGTACTTC. As protein: CASSLSEGSYEQYF.

J is TRBJ1-1 and V is TRBV6-2 or TRBV6-3; no reliable D call. The CDR3 covers 11 residues. CDR1 and CDR2 from the germline V gene are MNHEY and SVGEGT. V dropped 5 bases and J dropped 8 bases, with 9 bases sitting between them. The DNA of the CDR3 is TGTGCCAGCAGTGATACAGCGGAAGCTTTCTTT. This gives the protein CASSDTAEAFF.

The V call is TRBV7-2, the J call TRBJ2-7; 8 nucleotides align to TRBD2. Germline lookup yields CDR1 SGHTA and CDR2 FQGNSA. Trimming removed 2 bases from V and 5 bases from J; junction bases left unmatched: 11. The CDR3 has 16 residues. CDR3 sequence: CASSLINGRARNEQYF. As DNA, the CDR3 is TGTGCCAGCAGCTTAATTAACGGGAGGGCCAGAAACGAGCAGTACTTC.